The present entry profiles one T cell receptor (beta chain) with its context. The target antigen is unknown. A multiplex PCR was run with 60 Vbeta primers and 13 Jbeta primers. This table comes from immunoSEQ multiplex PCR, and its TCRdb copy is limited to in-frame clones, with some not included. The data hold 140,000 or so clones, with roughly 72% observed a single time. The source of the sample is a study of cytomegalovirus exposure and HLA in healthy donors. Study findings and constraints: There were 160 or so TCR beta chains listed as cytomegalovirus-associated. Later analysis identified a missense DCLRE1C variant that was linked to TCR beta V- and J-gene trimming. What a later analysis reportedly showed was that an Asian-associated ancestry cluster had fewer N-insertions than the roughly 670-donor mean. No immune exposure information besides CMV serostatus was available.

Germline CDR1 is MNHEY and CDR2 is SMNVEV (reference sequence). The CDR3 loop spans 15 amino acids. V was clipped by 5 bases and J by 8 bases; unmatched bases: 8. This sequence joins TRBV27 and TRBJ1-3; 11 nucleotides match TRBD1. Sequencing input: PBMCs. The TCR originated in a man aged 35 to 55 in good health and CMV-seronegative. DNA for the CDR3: TGTGCCAGCAGTACCCACCGGGACAGGGGGGACACCATATATTTT. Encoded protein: CASSTHRDRGDTIYF.